The present T cell receptor beta chain was sequenced within a study of shared T cell receptors in the human thymus. The ends lost 5 bases at V and 7 bases at J; junction bases unmatched: 20. Germline assignment: CDR1 SGHVS and CDR2 FQNEAQ. The CDR3 is 18 residues long. Measured with immunoSEQ multiplex PCR; TCRdb has only the in-frame clones, and not every one. The table has about 540,000 clones, approximately 80% seen once. These records were also assigned to another study, of human thymus T cells. That work states: Gene usage for V and J segments appeared biased in thymic and blood repertoires.

Source material: thymocytes. The source is a boy less than two years old with a congenital heart defect. The rearrangement links TRBV7-8 to TRBJ1-2; 9 bases line up with TRBD1. CDR3 protein: CASSHRRRQGGPKPGYTF. The CDR3 bases are TGTGCCAGCAGCCATAGGCGGCGACAGGGGGGCCCCAAGCCTGGCTACACCTTC. The complete variable domain, with remaining parts taken from reference TRBV7-8 and TRBJ1-2, reads GAGVSQSPRYKVAKRGQDVALRCDPISGHVSLFWYQQALGQGPEFLTYFQNEAQLDKSGLPSDRFFAERPEGSVSTLKIQRTQQEDSAVYLCASSHRRRQGGPKPGYTFGSGTRLTVV.